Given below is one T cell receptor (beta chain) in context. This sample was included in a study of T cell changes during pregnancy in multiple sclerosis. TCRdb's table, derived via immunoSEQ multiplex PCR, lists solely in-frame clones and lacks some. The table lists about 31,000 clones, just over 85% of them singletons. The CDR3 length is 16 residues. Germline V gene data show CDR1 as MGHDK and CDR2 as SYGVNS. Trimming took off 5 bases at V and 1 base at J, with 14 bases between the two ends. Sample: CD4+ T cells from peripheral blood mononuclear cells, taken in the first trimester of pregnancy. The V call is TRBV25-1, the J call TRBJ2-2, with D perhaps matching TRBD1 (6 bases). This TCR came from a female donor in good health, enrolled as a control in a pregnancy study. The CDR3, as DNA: TGTGCCAGCAGTTACTCGGGACAACTGAACACCGGGGAGCTGTTTTTT. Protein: CASSYSGQLNTGELFF. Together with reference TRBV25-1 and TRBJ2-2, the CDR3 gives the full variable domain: EADIYQTPRYLVIGTGKKITLECSQTMGHDKMYWYQQDPGMELHLIHYSYGVNSTEKGDLSSESTVSRIRTEHFPLTLESARPSHTSQYLCASSYSGQLNTGELFFGEGSRLTVL.